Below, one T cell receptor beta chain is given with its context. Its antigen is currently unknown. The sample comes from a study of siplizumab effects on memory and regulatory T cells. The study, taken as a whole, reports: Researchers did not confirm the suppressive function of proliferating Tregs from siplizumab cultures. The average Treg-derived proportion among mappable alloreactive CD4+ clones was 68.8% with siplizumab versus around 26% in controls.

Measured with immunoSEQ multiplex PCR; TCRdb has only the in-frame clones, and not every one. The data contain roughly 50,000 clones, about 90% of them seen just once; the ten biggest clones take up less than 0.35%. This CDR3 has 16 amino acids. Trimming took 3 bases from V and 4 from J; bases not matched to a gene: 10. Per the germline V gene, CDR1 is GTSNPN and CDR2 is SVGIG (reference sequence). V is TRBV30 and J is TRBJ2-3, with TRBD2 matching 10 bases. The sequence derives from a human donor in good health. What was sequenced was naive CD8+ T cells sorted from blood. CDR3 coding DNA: TGTGCCTGGAGCGACCGGCTAGCGGGAGTCGCAGATACGCAGTATTTT. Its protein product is CAWSDRLAGVADTQYF.